These 19 T cell receptor beta chains were sequenced from one sample in a study of cytomegalovirus exposure and HLA in healthy donors. This PCR relied on a set of 60 Vbeta primers and 13 Jbeta primers. This table comes from immunoSEQ multiplex PCR, and its TCRdb copy is limited to in-frame clones, with some not included. Of 150,000 to 200,000 clones in the sample, 65% to 70% were seen once. Sequenced sample: PBMCs. These receptors were obtained from a man aged 25 to 40 in good health and CMV-seropositive.

V gene TRBV28 combines with J gene TRBJ2-2; 7 nucleotides agree with TRBD2. The J segment lost 5 bases and the V segment lost 8 bases, leaving 2 bases of the junction unmatched. The CDR3 has 12 amino acids. CDR1 is MDHEN, CDR2 SYDVKM, per germline. CDR3 DNA: TGTGCCAGCGGGGGGGGAACCGGGGAGCTGTTTTTT. This encodes CASGGGTGELFF.

The DNA for the CDR3 is TGTGCCATCAGGGGGGGACAGGGGGCACACACCGGGGAGCTGTTTTTT. Translating gives CAIRGGQGAHTGELFF. The gene calls are TRBV10-3 and TRBJ2-2; 12 bases are shared with TRBD1. The CDR3 consists of 16 residues. Trimming cost V 6 bases and J 3 bases; bases outside gene matches: 5. Germline V gives CDR1 ENHRY, CDR2 SYGVKD.

The rearrangement uses TRBV4-1 and TRBJ1-2, with TRBD1 identical over 7 bases. CDR1 is MGHRA, CDR2 YSYEKL, per germline. The trim removed 6 bases at V and 0 bases at J, leaving 7 bases unmatched. This CDR3 region has 15 residues. The CDR3 sequence: CASRGLRGPNYGYTF. As DNA, the CDR3 is TGCGCCAGCAGGGGTCTAAGGGGGCCTAACTATGGCTACACCTTC.

Only a few counts were recorded for this clone. This chain connects TRBV10-3 to TRBJ2-7; TRBD1 agrees at 7 bases. CDR1 ENHRY and CDR2 SYGVKD come from the germline V gene. The CDR3 contains 12 residues. Trimming removed 2 bases from V and 6 bases from J; junction bases left unmatched: 1. The CDR3 nucleotides are TGTGCCATCAGTGAGGACAGGGCCGAGCAGTACTTC. It is translated as CAISEDRAEQYF.

This chain links TRBV28 with TRBJ1-1; TRBD1 matches at 9 bases. This CDR3 has 15 residues. J gave up 4 bases and V 5 bases, and 8 bases lay outside the gene matches. Per germline, CDR1 MDHEN and CDR2 SYDVKM. The CDR3 loop is CASSPAGTGFTEAFF. CDR3 DNA: TGTGCCAGCAGTCCCGCCGGGACAGGGTTCACTGAAGCTTTCTTT.

CDR3 sequence reads: CSALTAGGDKNIQYF. In nucleotides, the CDR3 is TGCAGCGCATTGACCGCGGGAGGTGACAAAAACATTCAGTACTTC. The genes are TRBV29-1 and TRBJ2-4, with 8 bases aligning to TRBD2. This CDR3 contains 15 residues. Germline assignment: CDR1 SQVTM and CDR2 ANQGSEA. V trimming: 7 bases; J trimming: 3 bases; junction bases outside the gene matches: 11.

The chain uses TRBV6-1 and TRBJ2-5; weak D call: TRBD2 (6 bases). Trimming pared 6 bases from V and 0 bases from J, leaving 14 bases between. The length of the CDR3 is 15 residues. CDR1 MNHNS and CDR2 SASEGT come from the germline V gene. The CDR3 DNA is TGTGCCAGCAGGGCAAGAGGGGACTACCAAGAGACCCAGTACTTC. It is translated as CASRARGDYQETQYF.

The CDR3 is CASSPLLAVYEQYF. In DNA form, the CDR3 reads TGTGCCAGTAGTCCCCTTTTAGCGGTCTACGAGCAGTACTTC. The chain employs TRBV19 and TRBJ2-5, with D maybe TRBD2 (6 bases). The closer fit of TRBJ2-7 to the DNA end suggests the J call may be wrong. This CDR3 is built from 14 residues. Germline lookup yields CDR1 LNHDA and CDR2 SQIVND (reference sequence).

The chain carries TRBV6-1 and TRBJ1-2; D may be TRBD1 (5 bases). CDR1 MNHNS and CDR2 SASEGT come from the germline V gene. CDR3 size: 13 residues. V was clipped by 4 bases and J by 8 bases, with 14 bases between them. The CDR3 reads CASSADSLWGYTF. The CDR3 bases are TGTGCCAGCAGTGCAGACAGCCTCTGGGGCTACACCTTC.

The rearrangement uses TRBV11-2 and TRBJ2-7, with D possibly TRBD2 on 5 matching bases. Per the germline V gene, CDR1 is SGHAT and CDR2 is FQNNGV. Trimming shortened V by 6 bases and J by 8 bases, and 20 bases separated the two germline ends. The CDR3 is 14 amino acids. The CDR3 loop is CASRSQPDSGQQYF. In DNA, the CDR3 is TGTGCCAGCAGGTCCCAGCCGGACTCCGGTCAGCAGTACTTC.

There are a few counts of this clone. DNA for the CDR3: TGTGCTAGTGGTTTGTCGCTCAAAACCCGGACAGATACGCAGTATTTT. This encodes CASGLSLKTRTDTQYF. The V and J genes are TRBV12-5 and TRBJ2-3; no clear D. The length of the CDR3 is 16 residues. V was pared by 2 bases and J by 3 bases, with 15 bases between. Per germline, CDR1 LGHNT and CDR2 FRNRAP.

The rearrangement joins TRBV7-9 to TRBJ2-7; 10 bases align to TRBD1. The V and J ends lost 1 base and 5 bases, in that order; junction bases with no gene match: 2. CDR3 size: 14 residues. Germline assignment: CDR1 SEHNR and CDR2 FQNEAQ (reference sequence). The CDR3 DNA sequence: TGTGCCAGCAGCTTAGGGGACAGGGGCGACGAGCAGTACTTC. Translated: CASSLGDRGDEQYF.

This clone was observed a handful of times. This rearrangement joins TRBV7-2 to TRBJ2-7; 8 bases match TRBD1. The CDR3 is 15 amino acids. CDR1 is SGHTA, CDR2 FQGNSA, per germline. J was trimmed by 5 bases and V by 3 bases; bases with no gene match: 9. CDR3 nucleotide sequence: TGTGCCAGCAGCTTTTTTACAGGGGGGAGTAACGAGCAGTACTTC. Its translation: CASSFFTGGSNEQYF.

This chain links TRBV27 with TRBJ2-7; tentative D call: TRBD1 (6 bases). Germline values: CDR1 MNHEY, CDR2 SMNVEV (reference sequence). V shed 8 bases and J shed 6 bases, with 14 bases lying between them. The CDR3 has 12 amino acids. The CDR3 region is CASSQGSFEQYF. The CDR3 DNA is TGTGCCAGCTCGCAGGGGAGTTTCGAGCAGTACTTC.

The DNA for the CDR3 is TGTGCCAGCAGCCTAGACAGGGAGAGGGAAAAACTGTTTTTT. It yields the protein CASSLDREREKLFF. The chain uses TRBV7-9 and TRBJ1-4; 7 bases match TRBD1. The V and J ends lost 5 bases and 8 bases, in that order; junction bases with no gene match: 8. CDR3 length equals 14 residues. Germline lookup yields CDR1 SEHNR and CDR2 FQNEAQ (reference sequence).

The chain joins TRBV6-5 to TRBJ2-1, with 8 bases lining up with TRBD2. J gave up 3 bases and V 5 bases, and 6 bases lay outside the gene matches. The CDR3 runs to 15 residues. Germline assignment: CDR1 MNHEY and CDR2 SVGAGI. DNA of the CDR3: TGTGCCAGCAGTCCAAGCGGGAGCCTCTACAATGAGCAGTTCTTC. It translates to CASSPSGSLYNEQFF.

The rearrangement joins TRBV28 to TRBJ1-2; the D is unclear. Trimming took 4 bases from V and 2 from J, leaving 23 bases between them. The CDR3 is made up of 18 amino acids. Germline-derived CDR1 and CDR2 are MDHEN and SYDVKM. CDR3 residues: CASSYRGGKLLRNYGYTF. The CDR3 bases are TGTGCCAGCAGTTATCGGGGAGGGAAATTATTGCGAAACTATGGCTACACCTTC.

This chain links TRBV16 with TRBJ2-1, with 11 nucleotides matching TRBD2. Per germline, CDR1 KGHSY and CDR2 FQNENV. With 4 bases clipped from V and 4 bases from J, the junction kept 6 bases outside the gene matches. The CDR3 spans 16 residues. The CDR3 protein is CASSPLGTSGYNEQFF. The CDR3 DNA reads as TGTGCCAGCAGCCCACTGGGGACTAGCGGATACAATGAGCAGTTCTTC. The full variable domain, completed using reference TRBV16 and TRBJ2-1, is GEEVAQTPKHLVRGEGQKAKLYCAPIKGHSYVFWYQQVLKNEFKFLISFQNENVFDETGMPKERFSAKCLPNSPCSLEIQATKLEDSAVYFCASSPLGTSGYNEQFFGPGTRLTVL.

The V call is TRBV28, the J call TRBJ1-2; D gene uncertain. Germline assignment: CDR1 MDHEN and CDR2 SYDVKM. The CDR3 is made up of 14 amino acids. Trimming pared 6 bases from V and 4 bases from J, leaving 15 bases between. The CDR3 DNA reads as TGTGCCAGCAGCCCCCCGGGGAAGGGCTATGGCTACACCTTC. Protein product: CASSPPGKGYGYTF.